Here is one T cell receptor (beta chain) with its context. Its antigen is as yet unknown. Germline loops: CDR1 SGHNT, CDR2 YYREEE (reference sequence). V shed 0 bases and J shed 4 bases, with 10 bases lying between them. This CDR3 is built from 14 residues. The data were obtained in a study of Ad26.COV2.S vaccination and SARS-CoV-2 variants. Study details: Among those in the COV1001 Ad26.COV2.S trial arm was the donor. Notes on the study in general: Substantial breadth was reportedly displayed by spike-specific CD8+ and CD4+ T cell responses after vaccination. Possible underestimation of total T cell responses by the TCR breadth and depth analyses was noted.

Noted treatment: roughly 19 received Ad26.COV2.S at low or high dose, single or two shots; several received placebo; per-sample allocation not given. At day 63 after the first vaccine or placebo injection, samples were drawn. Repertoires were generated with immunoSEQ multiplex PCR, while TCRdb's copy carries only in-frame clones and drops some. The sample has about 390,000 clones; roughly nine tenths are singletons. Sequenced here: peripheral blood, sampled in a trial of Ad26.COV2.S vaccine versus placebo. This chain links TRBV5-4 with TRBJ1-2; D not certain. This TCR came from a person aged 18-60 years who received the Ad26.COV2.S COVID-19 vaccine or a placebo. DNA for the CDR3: TGTGCCAGCAGCTTGGCCCGGGATCTCTATGGCTACACCTTC. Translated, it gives CASSLARDLYGYTF.